The 18 T cell receptor beta chains listed next were all sequenced from one sample in a study of shared clonotypes between healthy human individuals. Measured with immunoSEQ multiplex PCR; TCRdb has only the in-frame clones, and not every one. This sample has some 2.4 million clones, with 93% found just once. Sequencing was done on a sample of naive CD4+ T cells from PBMCs. Subset specified: CD45RA+ positively selected. These TCRs come from a man younger than 35 in good health. Some clones in this sample may be carry-over from other donors' samples.

The CDR3 loop is CASSPSGNYGYTF. CDR3 nucleotide sequence: TGTGCCAGCAGCCCGAGCGGTAACTATGGCTACACCTTC. This rearrangement joins TRBV7-2 to TRBJ1-2; D gene unclear. V lost 5 bases, J lost 1 base, and 8 bases lay in between. This CDR3 is 13 amino acids long. Germline V gene data show CDR1 as SGHTA and CDR2 as FQGNSA.

The CDR3 DNA sequence: TGTGCCAGCAGTGAGACGAGACAGACCACAGATACGCAGTATTTT. Translating it yields CASSETRQTTDTQYF. The chain has TRBV2 and TRBJ2-3; a weak D match, TRBD1 (5 bases). CDR1 is SNHLY, CDR2 FYNNEI, per germline. The V gene lost 3 bases and the J gene lost 2 bases, with 12 bases spanning the gap. CDR3 length equals 15 residues. Variable domain in full (rest from reference TRBV2 and TRBJ2-3): EPEVTQTPSHQVTQMGQEVILRCVPISNHLYFYWYRQILGQKVEFLVSFYNNEISEKSEIFDDQFSVERPDGSNFTLKIRSTKLEDSAMYFCASSETRQTTDTQYFGPGTRLTVL.

The J gene is TRBJ2-7, the V gene TRBV28; TRBD1 might be the D (6 bases). V lost 3 bases to trimming and J lost 3 bases, with 15 bases between them. Germline lookup yields CDR1 MDHEN and CDR2 SYDVKM. The CDR3 is 15 residues long. CDR3 sequence: CASSFWTASYYEQYF. In DNA form, the CDR3 reads TGTGCCAGCAGTTTCTGGACAGCTAGTTACTACGAGCAGTACTTC. Drawing the rest from reference TRBV28 and TRBJ2-7, the complete variable domain is DVKVTQSSRYLVKRTGEKVFLECVQDMDHENMFWYRQDPGLGLRLIYFSYDVKMKEKGDIPEGYSVSREKKERFSLILESASTNQTSMYLCASSFWTASYYEQYFGPGTRLTVT.

The chain carries TRBV2 and TRBJ1-2, with a tentative D call TRBD1 (6 bases). Germline V lookup: CDR1 SNHLY, CDR2 FYNNEI. Deletions cut 10 bases from V and 8 bases from J, with 20 bases between. This CDR3 is built from 13 residues. This chain's CDR3 is CAIRQDPGRGYTF. The CDR3 DNA sequence: TGTGCCATCCGACAGGATCCCGGGAGGGGCTACACCTTC.

This clone appeared once. The rearrangement uses TRBV18 and TRBJ1-2, with no clear D. Per germline, CDR1 KGHSH and CDR2 LQKENI. Trimming removed 4 bases at V and 4 bases at J, with 22 bases between. The CDR3 is made up of 17 amino acids. The CDR3 nucleotides read TGTGCCAGCTCACTCGAATATGGACGGGCCCAGGCCTATGGCTACACCTTC. Encoded protein: CASSLEYGRAQAYGYTF.

The chain is built from TRBV7-9 and TRBJ1-3; D might be TRBD1 (5 bases). V was pared by 2 bases and J by 2 bases, with 10 bases between. The CDR3 has 15 residues. Germline lookup yields CDR1 SEHNR and CDR2 FQNEAQ (reference sequence). CDR3 bases: TGTGCCAGCAGCTTACAGCAGGGCCCTGGAAACACCATATATTTT. Protein: CASSLQQGPGNTIYF.

This chain uses TRBV7-2 with TRBJ2-1; TRBD2 is a possible D gene (5 bases). CDR1 is SGHTA, CDR2 FQGNSA, per germline. The ends were cut back, 5 bases at V and 13 bases at J, with 18 bases in the middle. The CDR3 runs to 13 residues. The CDR3 loop reads CASSPLEAALQFF. The CDR3 nucleotides read TGTGCCAGCAGCCCCCTGGAAGCGGCCCTTCAGTTCTTC.

J is TRBJ2-7 and V is TRBV9, with 9 nucleotides matching TRBD2. Germline V lookup: CDR1 SGDLS, CDR2 YYNGEE. The CDR3 totals 15 residues. V dropped 3 bases and J dropped 6; count of bases not matched to a gene: 10. The CDR3 is CASSAQPGLALEQYF. DNA of the CDR3: TGTGCCAGCAGCGCCCAACCGGGACTAGCCCTCGAGCAGTACTTC.

This rearrangement joins TRBV11-2 to TRBJ2-3; a weak D match, TRBD2 (6 bases). This CDR3 contains 17 residues. V lost 3 bases and J 0 bases, leaving 16 bases between the germline ends. From germline, CDR1 is SGHAT and CDR2 FQNNGV. In DNA, the CDR3 is TGTGCCAGCAGCTTTCTAATAGCGGCACTTAGCACAGATACGCAGTATTTT. Translating it yields CASSFLIAALSTDTQYF.

The J gene is TRBJ2-1, the V gene TRBV11-2, with TRBD2 matching 12 bases. This CDR3 is 19 amino acids long. J was trimmed by 0 bases and V by 2 bases; bases with no gene match: 8. Per germline, CDR1 SGHAT and CDR2 FQNNGV. CDR3 bases: TGTGCCAGCAGCTTATTTCCTAGCGGGAGGGGGAGCTCCTACAATGAGCAGTTCTTC. It encodes CASSLFPSGRGSSYNEQFF.

This chain uses TRBV2 with TRBJ2-5; a weak D match, TRBD2 (5 bases). Trimming pared 7 bases from V and 5 bases from J, leaving 11 bases between. Per the germline V gene, CDR1 is SNHLY and CDR2 is FYNNEI. The CDR3 contains 12 residues. Written as DNA, the CDR3 is TGTGCCAGCATTCTACTAGGGGAGACCCAGTACTTC. It codes for CASILLGETQYF. Drawing the rest from reference TRBV2 and TRBJ2-5, the complete variable domain is EPEVTQTPSHQVTQMGQEVILRCVPISNHLYFYWYRQILGQKVEFLVSFYNNEISEKSEIFDDQFSVERPDGSNFTLKIRSTKLEDSAMYFCASILLGETQYFGPGTRLLVL.

This clone was picked up a small number of times. The V call is TRBV6-1, the J call TRBJ1-1, with D possibly matching TRBD1 (6 bases). This CDR3 has 14 residues. Per the germline V gene, CDR1 is MNHNS and CDR2 is SASEGT. V gave up 8 bases and J gave up 0 bases, with 13 bases separating them. In DNA form, the CDR3 reads TGTGCCAGCGAGGACAGATACATGAACACTGAAGCTTTCTTT. It encodes CASEDRYMNTEAFF.

This chain joins TRBV25-1 and TRBJ1-1, with D hard to call. Trimming stripped 0 bases from V and 4 bases from J, with 6 bases between. The CDR3 contains 13 residues. Germline values: CDR1 MGHDK, CDR2 SYGVNS. CDR3 amino acids: CASSEYIGTEAFF. The CDR3 DNA reads as TGTGCCAGCAGTGAATATATTGGCACTGAAGCTTTCTTT.

The genes are TRBV5-3 and TRBJ2-5; D not certain. TRBV5-3 is annotated as an ORF whose role is uncertain. Between the trimmed V and J ends, which lost 4 bases and 5 bases, there was a span of 21 bases. The CDR3 runs to 16 residues. CDR3 sequence reads: CARSGRALVNLETQYF. The CDR3 region has the DNA TGTGCCAGAAGCGGGCGTGCACTGGTGAATTTGGAGACCCAGTACTTC.

This clone was observed once. The chain joins TRBV5-1 to TRBJ2-1; TRBD2 aligns across 8 bases. This CDR3 is built from 16 residues. CDR1 is SGHRS, CDR2 YFSETQ, per germline. Losses at the gene ends were 6 bases for V and 14 bases for J; bases not matched to a gene: 22. DNA of the CDR3: TGCGCCAGCACGCAACCCCCGGGACTAGTTTTCCCCCCTGAGTTCTTC. Translating it yields CASTQPPGLVFPPEFF. The complete variable domain, with remaining parts taken from reference TRBV5-1 and TRBJ2-1, reads KAGVTQTPRYLIKTRGQQVTLSCSPISGHRSVSWYQQTPGQGLQFLFEYFSETQRNKGNFPGRFSGRQFSNSRSEMNVSTLELGDSALYLCASTQPPGLVFPPEFFGPGTRLTVL.

The chain uses TRBV28 and TRBJ1-4; perhaps TRBD1 as D (5 bases). V lost 7 bases and J 10 bases, leaving 16 bases between the germline ends. This CDR3 has 13 amino acids. CDR1 is MDHEN, CDR2 SYDVKM, per germline. The CDR3 bases are TGTGCCAGCACCTCGGGGCGACCGGGAAAACTGTTTTTT. Its protein is CASTSGRPGKLFF.

V is TRBV5-6 and J is TRBJ2-7; D perhaps matches TRBD1 (5 bases). The CDR3 length is 12 residues. Germline-derived CDR1 and CDR2 are SGHDT and YYEEEE. V was clipped by 4 bases and J by 1 base, with 6 bases between them. This CDR3 is CASSRGSYEQYF. The CDR3 coding sequence is TGTGCCAGCAGCAGGGGTTCCTACGAGCAGTACTTC.

This chain links TRBV7-2 with TRBJ2-2; the D is unclear. The germline CDR1 and CDR2 sequences are SGHTA and FQGNSA. Trimming left V 4 bases short and J 5 bases short, with 5 bases between. This CDR3 has 12 amino acids. The CDR3 here is CASSYTTGELFF. The DNA of the CDR3 is TGTGCCAGCAGCTACACGACCGGGGAGCTGTTTTTT.